These 27 T cell receptor beta chains originate from one sample sequenced in a study of early T cells in non-severe SARS-CoV-2 infection. One entry per CDR3 protein, called by TCRdb with MiXCR from the 5' RACE reads. This sample has fewer than 30,000 distinct CDR3 sequences, with about 5% found just once. Source material: whole blood. The source is an adult who was a healthcare worker with PCR-confirmed SARS-CoV-2 infection or an uninfected control (not recorded which).

This clonotype was seen a single time. This chain uses TRBV27 with TRBJ2-7; D may correspond to TRBD1 or TRBD2 (6 bases each). The CDR3 length is 14 residues. The V gene's germline CDR1 is MNHEY and CDR2 SMNVEV (reference sequence). V was clipped by 3 bases and J by 2 bases, with 11 bases between them. In nucleotides, the CDR3 is TGTGCCAGCAGTTTTGCGGAGGGGGCCTACGAGCAGTACTTC. This encodes CASSFAEGAYEQYF.

This clonotype was found many times. This sequence joins TRBV6-6 and TRBJ1-1, with D possibly matching TRBD1 (6 bases). Germline V CDR1 and CDR2: MNHNY, SVGAGI (reference sequence). The CDR3 extends over 12 amino acids. V lost 11 bases, J lost 4 bases, and 14 bases lay in between. CDR3 sequence reads: CAASGVGTEAFF. DNA of the CDR3: TGTGCCGCCTCAGGGGTGGGCACTGAAGCTTTCTTT.

The V and J genes are TRBV20-1 and TRBJ1-1, with D uncertain. The V end lost 5 bases, the J end lost 4 bases, and 14 bases lay between the germline ends. The CDR3 has 13 amino acids. The V gene's germline CDR1 is DFQATT and CDR2 SNEGSKA (reference sequence). CDR3 in DNA: TGCAGTGCTGGGGAGAAGGTAGTCACTGAAGCTTTCTTT. It is translated as CSAGEKVVTEAFF.

The chain employs TRBV7-9 and TRBJ1-1; no reliable D call. V was clipped by 0 bases and J by 5 bases, with 4 bases between them. In germline, CDR1 is SEHNR, CDR2 FQNEAQ (reference sequence). The CDR3 length is 12 residues. CDR3 region: CASSLALTEAFF. The DNA for the CDR3 is TGTGCCAGCAGCTTAGCCTTAACTGAAGCTTTCTTT. The whole variable domain, filled in from reference TRBV7-9 and TRBJ1-1, reads DTGVSQNPRHKITKRGQNVTFRCDPISEHNRLYWYRQTLGQGPEFLTYFQNEAQLEKSRLLSDRFSAERPKGSFSTLEIQRTEQGDSAMYLCASSLALTEAFFGQGTRLTVV.

This clonotype was detected many times. The rearrangement uses TRBV12-3 or TRBV12-4 and TRBJ2-5; no reliable D call. The CDR3 covers 16 residues. V was shortened by 3 bases and J by 0 bases, with 14 bases between the two germline ends. The CDR3 is CASSLLGDPNQETQYF. The CDR3 bases are TGTGCCAGCAGTTTGCTTGGAGACCCTAACCAAGAGACCCAGTACTTC.

This clonotype has ten or more counts. The rearrangement joins TRBV12-3 or TRBV12-4 to TRBJ2-4, with D tentatively TRBD2 (6 bases). Trimming pared 5 bases from V and 8 bases from J, leaving 13 bases between. The CDR3 has 13 residues. The DNA of the CDR3 is TGTGCCAGCAGTATCGGGGGTGTACACATTCAGTACTTC. This translates into CASSIGGVHIQYF.

This chain connects TRBV6-1 to TRBJ2-2; D remains ambiguous. This CDR3 is built from 13 residues. Per the germline V gene, CDR1 is MNHNS and CDR2 is SASEGT. The V gene lost 6 bases and the J gene lost 7 bases, with 12 bases spanning the gap. The DNA of the CDR3 is TGTGCCAGCAGGGAAACGGAAAACGGGGAGCTGTTTTTT. Residues: CASRETENGELFF.

This clonotype has more than one count but fewer than ten. The CDR3 loop reads CASTTFIGHDGYTF. The CDR3 DNA is TGTGCCAGCACCACCTTCATCGGGCATGATGGCTACACCTTC. The rearrangement uses TRBV28 and TRBJ1-2; D is unresolved. The V and J ends lost 7 bases and 6 bases respectively, with 18 bases between them. From germline, CDR1 is MDHEN and CDR2 SYDVKM. The CDR3 consists of 14 residues.

This clonotype was counted at least ten times. This CDR3 reads CASSLVTASYGYTF. The CDR3 nucleotides read TGTGCCAGCAGCTTGGTGACAGCGTCATATGGCTACACCTTC. This chain uses TRBV5-5 with TRBJ1-2; possible D gene TRBD1, 5 bases. Per germline, CDR1 SGHKS and CDR2 YYEKEE (reference sequence). This CDR3 spans 14 amino acids. Trimming took 0 bases from V and 5 from J, leaving 11 bases between them.

This sequence joins TRBV27 and TRBJ1-5; no firm D call. V was trimmed by 6 bases and J by 7 bases, leaving 10 bases between them. The length of the CDR3 is 12 residues. The germline V gene has CDR1 MNHEY and CDR2 SMNVEV (reference sequence). CDR3 in DNA: TGTGCCAGCAGACAGAGCCAACAGCCCCAGCATTTT. Its translation: CASRQSQQPQHF.

This clonotype was counted ten times or more. This chain connects TRBV6-6 to TRBJ2-2, with D perhaps TRBD1 (6 bases). Germline-derived CDR1 and CDR2 are MNHNY and SVGAGI (reference sequence). Trimming shortened V by 10 bases and J by 1 base, and 10 bases separated the two germline ends. The CDR3 totals 13 residues. This CDR3 reads CAIQGMNTGELFF. CDR3 DNA sequence: TGTGCCATTCAGGGGATGAACACCGGGGAGCTGTTTTTT.

This clonotype was seen at least ten times. The chain links TRBV11-2 to TRBJ2-1; 7 bases align to TRBD2. V dropped 5 bases and J dropped 8; count of bases not matched to a gene: 9. From germline, CDR1 is SGHAT and CDR2 FQNNGV. This CDR3 is 14 amino acids long. This chain's CDR3 is CASSPEGGPDEQFF. The CDR3 DNA reads TGTGCCAGCAGCCCAGAGGGAGGGCCAGATGAGCAGTTCTTC.

This clonotype has a count of ten or more. The J gene is TRBJ2-1, the V gene TRBV27, with D possibly being TRBD2 (5 bases). The CDR3 spans 16 residues. Germline V gene data show CDR1 as MNHEY and CDR2 as SMNVEV (reference sequence). The V gene lost 5 bases and the J gene lost 2 bases, with 16 bases spanning the gap. CDR3 nucleotides: TGTGCCAGCAGTGCCCCCCAGCGGAGTACCTACAATGAGCAGTTCTTC. Translating it yields CASSAPQRSTYNEQFF.

V gene TRBV7-8 combines with J gene TRBJ2-5; perhaps TRBD1 as D (6 bases). CDR3 length: 13 amino acids. V lost 2 bases to trimming and J lost 13 bases, with 17 bases between them. From germline, CDR1 is SGHVS and CDR2 FQNEAQ. CDR3 in DNA: TGTGCCAGCAGCTTAACAAGCCAGGGGCCCTGGTACTTC. This sequence encodes CASSLTSQGPWYF.

This clonotype has ten or more counts. The V gene is TRBV19, the J gene TRBJ1-5; TRBD1 matches 7 bases. From germline, CDR1 is LNHDA and CDR2 SQIVND (reference sequence). The CDR3 runs 17 residues. Losses at the gene ends were 7 bases for V and 1 base for J; bases not matched to a gene: 13. CDR3 amino acids: CASTPGGTAWSNQPQHF. DNA for the CDR3: TGTGCCAGTACTCCGGGGGGGACAGCCTGGAGCAATCAGCCCCAGCATTTT.

This clonotype was counted once. The chain recombines TRBV4-3 with TRBJ2-1; 8 bases are a match to TRBD1. The CDR3 totals 17 residues. Trimming at V came to 3 bases and at J to 4 bases, leaving 11 bases not matched to a gene. The V gene's germline CDR1 is LGHNA and CDR2 YSLEER. The DNA for the CDR3 is TGCGCCAGCAGCCATGGCGCCGGCAGGGGGCTATACAATGAGCAGTTCTTC. Translation gives CASSHGAGRGLYNEQFF.

The chain recombines TRBV4-2 with TRBJ2-1; 11 nucleotides line up with TRBD2. The CDR3 is 19 amino acids. Germline V gene lookup returns CDR1 LGHNA and CDR2 YNFKEQ. V lost 1 base to trimming and J lost 8 bases; unmatched junction nucleotides: 16. CDR3 region: CASSQASSGGAGVMDEQFF. CDR3 DNA: TGTGCCAGCAGCCAAGCTAGTAGCGGGGGGGCCGGTGTTATGGATGAGCAGTTCTTC.

The CDR3 here is CASSVQSSGNTIYF. In DNA, the CDR3 is TGTGCCAGCAGTGTGCAGAGCTCTGGAAACACCATATATTTT. This chain uses TRBV2 with TRBJ1-3; D remains ambiguous. V lost 4 bases, J lost 0 bases, and 7 bases lay in between. The CDR3 is made up of 14 amino acids. The germline gives CDR1 SNHLY, CDR2 FYNNEI.

The V and J genes are TRBV30 and TRBJ1-4; 7 nucleotides align to TRBD1. V dropped 8 bases and J dropped 7; count of bases not matched to a gene: 10. This CDR3 is 13 amino acids long. Germline CDR1 GTSNPN, CDR2 SVGIG (reference sequence). The CDR3 spells CAGGYRGPEKLFF. The CDR3, as DNA: TGTGCCGGAGGGTATAGGGGGCCTGAAAAACTGTTTTTT.

This clonotype was found many times. The chain carries TRBV5-8 and TRBJ2-3; tentatively, D is TRBD1 (8 bases). CDR1 is SGHTS and CDR2 is YDEGEE in the germline V gene. Trimming removed 4 bases from V and 2 bases from J, with 17 bases in between. The CDR3 totals 16 residues. CDR3 in amino acids: CASSGRDRRATDTQYF. Here the CDR3 DNA reads TGTGCCAGCAGCGGGAGGGACAGGCGGGCCACAGATACGCAGTATTTT. The full variable domain, its missing parts supplied by reference TRBV5-8 and TRBJ2-3, is EAGVTQSPTHLIKTRGQQATLRCSPISGHTSVYWYQQALGLGLQFLLWYDEGEERNRGNFPPRFSGRQFPNYSSELNVNALELEDSALYLCASSGRDRRATDTQYFGPGTRLTVL.

The sample holds many counts of this clonotype. The chain joins TRBV3-1 to TRBJ1-5; 7 nucleotides agree with TRBD1. Germline CDR1 and CDR2: LGHDT and YNNKEL (reference sequence). The CDR3 totals 17 residues. V gave up 1 base and J gave up 2 bases; unmatched junction bases: 8. Written as DNA, the CDR3 is TGTGCCAGCAGCCAAGCTGGGGGACAGATGGGCAATCAGCCCCAGCATTTT. It translates to CASSQAGGQMGNQPQHF.

By share, this clonotype counts as medium-sized. The chain joins TRBV7-9 to TRBJ2-6; D not resolved. In germline, CDR1 is SEHNR, CDR2 FQNEAQ (reference sequence). The length of the CDR3 is 13 residues. Trimming took off 8 bases at V and 0 bases at J, with 5 bases between the two ends. In nucleotides, the CDR3 is TGTGCCAGCCGCAGCTCTGGGGCCAACGTCCTGACTTTC. It codes for CASRSSGANVLTF.

This clonotype showed up many times. The rearrangement links TRBV20-1 to TRBJ2-7; TRBD1 matches 8 bases. The CDR3 sequence is 14 residues long. Trimming took 5 bases from V and 7 from J; bases not matched to a gene: 13. CDR1 and CDR2 from the germline V gene are DFQATT and SNEGSKA (reference sequence). Here the CDR3 DNA reads TGCAGTGCTTTCCCGGGACAGGACTCGGGGGAGCAGTACTTC. Its translation is CSAFPGQDSGEQYF.

This clonotype was recorded at least ten times. J is TRBJ2-7 and V is TRBV5-1, with 8 bases that match TRBD2. Germline V lookup: CDR1 SGHRS, CDR2 YFSETQ. CDR3 length equals 15 residues. The trim removed 0 bases at V and 4 bases at J, leaving 6 bases unmatched. The CDR3 here is CASSLVSGGTYEQYF. The DNA of the CDR3 is TGCGCCAGCAGCTTGGTCAGCGGGGGAACTTACGAGCAGTACTTC. Full variable domain (remainder filled in from reference TRBV5-1 and TRBJ2-7): KAGVTQTPRYLIKTRGQQVTLSCSPISGHRSVSWYQQTPGQGLQFLFEYFSETQRNKGNFPGRFSGRQFSNSRSEMNVSTLELGDSALYLCASSLVSGGTYEQYFGPGTRLTVT.

This clonotype was detected ten times or more. The rearrangement links TRBV29-1 to TRBJ2-2; D is perhaps TRBD2 (6 bases). The CDR3 extends over 14 amino acids. Germline V lookup: CDR1 SQVTM, CDR2 ANQGSEA. The V and J ends lost 4 bases and 4 bases respectively, with 13 bases between them. CDR3 protein: CSVAVSGATGELFF. The CDR3 DNA sequence: TGCAGCGTTGCAGTTAGCGGAGCCACCGGGGAGCTGTTTTTT.

There are a few counts of this clonotype. The chain employs TRBV20-1 and TRBJ2-7; 10 nucleotides match TRBD2. CDR1 is DFQATT, CDR2 SNEGSKA, per germline (reference sequence). The ends lost 0 bases at V and 6 bases at J; junction bases unmatched: 5. The CDR3 is 14 residues long. CDR3 residues: CSAREASGGVEQYF. Written as DNA, the CDR3 is TGCAGTGCTAGAGAGGCTAGCGGGGGTGTCGAGCAGTACTTC.

This rearrangement joins TRBV3-2 to TRBJ2-1. TRBV3-2 is a recognized pseudogene. This CDR3 is 16 amino acids long. In DNA form, the CDR3 reads TGTGCCAACCATGGTGGAAGACGAACATTCTACAATGAGCAGTTCTTC. Amino acid sequence: CANHGGRRTFYNEQFF.